The clone carrying this T cell receptor beta chain was observed a handful of times. Its specificity is unknown. This entry comes from a study of T-cell memory formation after mild COVID-19. Study-level points and caveats: Cross-reactive memory appears to have joined, as suggested by some responding clones showing up in pre-infection memory. For contracting clones, CD4+ ones sat mainly in CM and EM, CD8+ in EMRA.

Constant-segment primers and 5'RACE yielded cDNA libraries for TCR alpha and TCR beta, each carrying sample barcodes and UMIs. One entry per CDR3 protein, called by TCRdb with MiXCR from the 5' RACE reads. This sample has approximately 340,000 distinct CDR3 sequences, with about 16% found just once. V was trimmed by 4 bases and J by 4 bases, leaving 14 bases between them. CDR3 length equals 14 residues. Germline values: CDR1 MNHNS, CDR2 SASEGT. The sample comprised PBMCs or a T cell subset sorted from them (not recorded which). The receptor was isolated from a man between 18 and 29 years old who had mild COVID-19 (a few samples of this study predate the infection). Cell type and time point are not known. This rearrangement joins TRBV6-1 to TRBJ2-7; D is ambiguous. The CDR3 protein is CASSVLTSNYEQYF. In DNA form, the CDR3 reads TGTGCCAGCAGTGTCCTTACCTCTAATTACGAGCAGTACTTC.